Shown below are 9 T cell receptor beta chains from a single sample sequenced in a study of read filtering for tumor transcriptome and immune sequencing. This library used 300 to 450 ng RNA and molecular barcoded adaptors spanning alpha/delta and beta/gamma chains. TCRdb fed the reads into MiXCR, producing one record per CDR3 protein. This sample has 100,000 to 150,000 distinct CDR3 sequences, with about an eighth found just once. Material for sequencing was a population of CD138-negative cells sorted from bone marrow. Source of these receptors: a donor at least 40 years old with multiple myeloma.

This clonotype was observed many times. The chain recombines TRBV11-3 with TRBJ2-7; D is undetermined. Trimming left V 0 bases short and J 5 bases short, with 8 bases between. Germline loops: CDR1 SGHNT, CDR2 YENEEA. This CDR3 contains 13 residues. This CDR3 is CASSLDHGNEQYF. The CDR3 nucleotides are TGTGCCAGCAGCTTAGATCACGGAAACGAGCAGTACTTC.

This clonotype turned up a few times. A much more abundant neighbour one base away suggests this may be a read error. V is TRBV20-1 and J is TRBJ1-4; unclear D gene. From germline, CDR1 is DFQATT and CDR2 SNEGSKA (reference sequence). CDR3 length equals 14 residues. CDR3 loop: CSAHAWPGREKPFF. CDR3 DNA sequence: TGCAGTGCCCACGCTTGGCCCGGGAGAGAAAAACCGTTTTTT.

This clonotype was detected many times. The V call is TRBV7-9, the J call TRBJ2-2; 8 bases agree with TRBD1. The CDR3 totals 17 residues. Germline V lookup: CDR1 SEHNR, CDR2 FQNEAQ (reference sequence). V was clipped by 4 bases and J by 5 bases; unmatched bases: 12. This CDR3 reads CASSSDQGARRTGELFF. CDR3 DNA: TGTGCCAGCAGCTCGGACCAGGGGGCTCGGCGAACCGGGGAGCTGTTTTTT. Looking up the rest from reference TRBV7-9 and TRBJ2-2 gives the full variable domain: DTGVSQNPRHKITKRGQNVTFRCDPISEHNRLYWYRQTLGQGPEFLTYFQNEAQLEKSRLLSDRFSAERPKGSFSTLEIQRTEQGDSAMYLCASSSDQGARRTGELFFGEGSRLTVL.

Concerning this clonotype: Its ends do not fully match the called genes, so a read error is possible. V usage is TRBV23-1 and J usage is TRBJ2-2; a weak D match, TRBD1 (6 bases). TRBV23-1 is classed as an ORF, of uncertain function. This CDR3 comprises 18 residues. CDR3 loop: CASSRRDNRASNTGELFF. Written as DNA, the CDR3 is TGCGCCAGCAGTCGCCGAGATAACAGGGCGTCGAACACTGGGGAGCTGTTTTTT.

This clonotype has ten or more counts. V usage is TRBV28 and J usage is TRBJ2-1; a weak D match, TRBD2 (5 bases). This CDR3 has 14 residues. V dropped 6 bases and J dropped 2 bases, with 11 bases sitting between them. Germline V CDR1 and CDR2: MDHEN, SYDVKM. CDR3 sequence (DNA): TGTGCCAGCAGGCCGGGGAAACCCTACAATGAGCAGTTCTTC. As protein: CASRPGKPYNEQFF. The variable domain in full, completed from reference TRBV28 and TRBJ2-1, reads DVKVTQSSRYLVKRTGEKVFLECVQDMDHENMFWYRQDPGLGLRLIYFSYDVKMKEKGDIPEGYSVSREKKERFSLILESASTNQTSMYLCASRPGKPYNEQFFGPGTRLTVL.

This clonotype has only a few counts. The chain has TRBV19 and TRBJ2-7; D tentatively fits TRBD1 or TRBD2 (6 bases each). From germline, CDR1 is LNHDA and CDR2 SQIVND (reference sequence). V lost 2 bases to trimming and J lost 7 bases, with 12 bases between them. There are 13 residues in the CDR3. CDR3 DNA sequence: TGTGCCAGTAGTATACACGGGGGCGGGGAGCAGTACTTC. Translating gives CASSIHGGGEQYF.

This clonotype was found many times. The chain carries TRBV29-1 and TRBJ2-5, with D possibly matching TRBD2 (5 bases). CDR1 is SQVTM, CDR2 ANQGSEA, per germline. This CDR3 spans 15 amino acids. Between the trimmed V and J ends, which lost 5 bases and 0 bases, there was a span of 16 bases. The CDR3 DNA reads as TGCAGCGTTAAACTAAGCGGTAGGAACCAAGAGACCCAGTACTTC. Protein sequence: CSVKLSGRNQETQYF.

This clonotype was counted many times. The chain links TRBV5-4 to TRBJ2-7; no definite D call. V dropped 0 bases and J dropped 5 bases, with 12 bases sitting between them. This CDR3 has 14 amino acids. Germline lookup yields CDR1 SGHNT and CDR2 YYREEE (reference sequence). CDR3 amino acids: CASSLDSRSDEQYF. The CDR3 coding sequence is TGTGCCAGCAGCTTGGATTCCAGATCTGACGAGCAGTACTTC.

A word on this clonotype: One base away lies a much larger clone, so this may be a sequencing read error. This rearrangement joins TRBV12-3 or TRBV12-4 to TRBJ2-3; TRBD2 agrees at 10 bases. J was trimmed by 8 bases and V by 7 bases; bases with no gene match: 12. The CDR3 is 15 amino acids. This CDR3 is CASTDDPSGSGTQYF. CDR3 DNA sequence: TGTGCCAGCACCGATGACCCTAGCGGGAGCGGTACGCAGTATTTT.